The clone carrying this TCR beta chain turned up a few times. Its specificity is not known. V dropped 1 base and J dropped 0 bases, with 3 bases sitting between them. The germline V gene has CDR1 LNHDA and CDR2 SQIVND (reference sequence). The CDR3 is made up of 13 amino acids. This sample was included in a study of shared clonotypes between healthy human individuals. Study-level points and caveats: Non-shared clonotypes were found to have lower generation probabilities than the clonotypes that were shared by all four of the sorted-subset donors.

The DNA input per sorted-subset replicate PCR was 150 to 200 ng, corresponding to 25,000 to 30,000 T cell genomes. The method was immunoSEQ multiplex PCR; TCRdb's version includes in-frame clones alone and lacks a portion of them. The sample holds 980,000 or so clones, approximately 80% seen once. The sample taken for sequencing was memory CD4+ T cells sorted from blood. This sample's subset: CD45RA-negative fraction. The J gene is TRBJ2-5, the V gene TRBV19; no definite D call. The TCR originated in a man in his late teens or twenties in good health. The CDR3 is CASSIGYQETQYF. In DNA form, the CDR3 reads TGTGCCAGTAGTATAGGGTACCAAGAGACCCAGTACTTC.